This TCR beta chain was sequenced for a study of T cells in localized non-small cell lung cancer. Regarding the study as a whole: Sequencing was restricted to one tumor region; therefore, heterogeneity remains possible. Appearances in adjacent lung were noted for a median approximately 61 of the top 100 tumor clones. Clonality peaked in uninvolved adjacent lung rather than tumor. Longer overall survival was seen with higher T cell density measured in blood.

With 3 bases clipped from V and 5 bases from J, the junction kept 5 bases outside the gene matches. The CDR3 extends over 13 amino acids. CDR1 and CDR2 from the germline V gene are GTSNPN and SVGIG (reference sequence). Regarding this clone: Antigen specificity is unknown.

Clones were sequenced by immunoSEQ multiplex PCR, and TCRdb holds only the in-frame ones, with some missing. The sample has approximately 89,000 clones, over 60% seen once. This TCR came from a man aged 35-69 years with stage II squamous cell lung carcinoma. The sequencing here drew on PBMCs, taken before any cancer treatment. This rearrangement joins TRBV30 to TRBJ2-3; 7 positions agree with TRBD1. The CDR3 protein is CAWREQGRDTQYF. For the CDR3, the DNA is TGTGCCTGGAGGGAACAGGGGAGAGATACGCAGTATTTT.